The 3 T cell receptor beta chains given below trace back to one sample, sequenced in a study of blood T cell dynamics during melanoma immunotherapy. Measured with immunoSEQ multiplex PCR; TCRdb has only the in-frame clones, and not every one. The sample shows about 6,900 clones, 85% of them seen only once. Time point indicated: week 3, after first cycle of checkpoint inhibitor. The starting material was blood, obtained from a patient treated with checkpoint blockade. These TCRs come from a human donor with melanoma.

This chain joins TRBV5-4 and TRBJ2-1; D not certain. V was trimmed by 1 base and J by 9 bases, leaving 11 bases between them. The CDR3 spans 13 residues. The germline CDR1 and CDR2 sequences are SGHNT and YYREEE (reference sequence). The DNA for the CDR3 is TGTGCCAGCAGCTTGATCCCCCTCTTTGAGCAGTTCTTC. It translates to CASSLIPLFEQFF.

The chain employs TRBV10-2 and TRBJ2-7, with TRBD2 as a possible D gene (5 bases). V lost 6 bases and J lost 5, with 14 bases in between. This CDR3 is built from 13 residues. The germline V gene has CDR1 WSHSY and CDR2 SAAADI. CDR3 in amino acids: CASSRLTDHEQYF. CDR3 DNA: TGCGCCAGCAGCAGACTAACAGACCACGAGCAGTACTTC.

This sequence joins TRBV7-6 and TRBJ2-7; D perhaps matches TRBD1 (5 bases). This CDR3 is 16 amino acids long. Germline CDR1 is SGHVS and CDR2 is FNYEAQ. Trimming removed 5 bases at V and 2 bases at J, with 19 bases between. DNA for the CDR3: TGTGCCAGCAGCGCTATAAGGGGCGGAACGACCTACGAGCAGTACTTC. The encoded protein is CASSAIRGGTTYEQYF. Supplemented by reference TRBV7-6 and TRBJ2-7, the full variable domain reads GAGVSQSPRYKVTKRGQDVALRCDPISGHVSLYWYRQALGQGPEFLTYFNYEAQQDKSGLPNDRFSAERPEGSISTLTIQRTEQRDSAMYRCASSAIRGGTTYEQYFGPGTRLTVT.